These 8 T cell receptor beta chains were all obtained from the same sample, sequenced in a study of blood T cell repertoires in COVID-19. Clones were sequenced by immunoSEQ multiplex PCR, and TCRdb holds only the in-frame ones, with some missing. The sample has 200,000 to 250,000 clones; around four fifths are singletons. What was sequenced was peripheral blood. The receptors shown here come from a young man with active or convalescent COVID-19.

V gene TRBV2 combines with J gene TRBJ1-1; the D gene is possibly TRBD1 (6 bases). CDR3 size: 14 residues. CDR1 is SNHLY and CDR2 is FYNNEI in the germline V gene. With 2 bases removed from V and 6 bases from J, the gap between germline ends came to 13 bases. The CDR3, as DNA: TGTGCCAGCAGTGAATCCTGGAAGGGGGCTGAAGCTTTCTTT. Protein product: CASSESWKGAEAFF. Combining the CDR3 with reference TRBV2 and TRBJ1-1 gives the whole variable domain EPEVTQTPSHQVTQMGQEVILRCVPISNHLYFYWYRQILGQKVEFLVSFYNNEISEKSEIFDDQFSVERPDGSNFTLKIRSTKLEDSAMYFCASSESWKGAEAFFGQGTRLTVV.

This clone was found a few times. The chain joins TRBV7-2 to TRBJ1-1; 7 bases align to TRBD1. Unmatched junction bases numbered 17, after V lost 5 bases and J lost 11 bases. The germline CDR1 and CDR2 sequences are SGHTA and FQGNSA. The CDR3 contains 15 residues. The CDR3 DNA sequence: TGTGCCAGCAGCGCCAGAACAAGGGGGCTGGGGAGGGCTTTCTTT. Its protein product is CASSARTRGLGRAFF. The full variable domain, rest sourced from reference TRBV7-2 and TRBJ1-1, is GAGVSQSPSNKVTEKGKDVELRCDPISGHTALYWYRQSLGQGLEFLIYFQGNSAPDKSGLPSDRFSAERTGGSVSTLTIQRTQQEDSAVYLCASSARTRGLGRAFFGQGTRLTVV.

Details on this clone: Different DNA sequences within this sample yield the same CDR3. The chain carries TRBV18 and TRBJ2-7, with TRBD1 matching 7 bases. J gave up 4 bases and V 1 base, and 4 bases lay outside the gene matches. The germline gives CDR1 KGHSH, CDR2 LQKENI. This CDR3 is built from 14 residues. CDR3 in DNA: TGTGCCAGCTCACCACGGGACAGCAGTTACGAGCAGTACTTC. Amino acid sequence: CASSPRDSSYEQYF.

This chain's CDR3 is CASSLPNGQSPYEQYF. The CDR3 nucleotides are TGTGCCAGCAGCTTACCGAATGGACAGTCCCCCTACGAGCAGTACTTC. J is TRBJ2-7 and V is TRBV7-8; weak D call: TRBD1 (6 bases). This CDR3 spans 16 amino acids. Germline V gene lookup returns CDR1 SGHVS and CDR2 FQNEAQ. V was clipped by 2 bases and J by 2 bases, with 16 bases between them.

The CDR3, as DNA: TGTGCCAGCAGCGAGGACAGGGGCCGCTCCTACAATGAGCAGTTCTTC. This encodes CASSEDRGRSYNEQFF. V is TRBV2 and J is TRBJ2-1; the match to TRBD1 covers 9 bases. The CDR3 covers 16 residues. CDR1 is SNHLY, CDR2 FYNNEI, per germline. The V gene end was trimmed by 6 bases and the J gene end by 0 bases; junction bases not matched to a gene: 6.

The gene calls are TRBV27 and TRBJ2-7; D unclear. V was trimmed by 5 bases and J by 0 bases, leaving 8 bases between them. Germline CDR1 MNHEY, CDR2 SMNVEV (reference sequence). This CDR3 is built from 13 residues. This CDR3 reads CASSTTASYEQYF. In DNA, the CDR3 is TGTGCCAGCAGTACCACAGCCTCCTACGAGCAGTACTTC.

This clone was seen only once. The rearrangement uses TRBV5-1 and TRBJ1-2; TRBD1 agrees at 7 bases. The germline CDR1 and CDR2 sequences are SGHRS and YFSETQ. CDR3 length equals 13 residues. V was pared by 4 bases and J by 4 bases, with 4 bases of the junction left unmatched. This CDR3 reads CASSPGQLYGYTF. Written as DNA, the CDR3 is TGCGCCAGCAGCCCGGGACAGCTCTATGGCTACACCTTC.

The V call is TRBV19, the J call TRBJ2-7; 11 bases align to TRBD1. This CDR3 comprises 15 residues. The germline gives CDR1 LNHDA, CDR2 SQIVND (reference sequence). The V gene end was trimmed by 5 bases and the J gene end by 4 bases; junction bases not matched to a gene: 7. CDR3 DNA: TGTGCCAGTAGTGTCGGGACAGGGGGTTTTTACGAGCAGTACTTC. It codes for CASSVGTGGFYEQYF.